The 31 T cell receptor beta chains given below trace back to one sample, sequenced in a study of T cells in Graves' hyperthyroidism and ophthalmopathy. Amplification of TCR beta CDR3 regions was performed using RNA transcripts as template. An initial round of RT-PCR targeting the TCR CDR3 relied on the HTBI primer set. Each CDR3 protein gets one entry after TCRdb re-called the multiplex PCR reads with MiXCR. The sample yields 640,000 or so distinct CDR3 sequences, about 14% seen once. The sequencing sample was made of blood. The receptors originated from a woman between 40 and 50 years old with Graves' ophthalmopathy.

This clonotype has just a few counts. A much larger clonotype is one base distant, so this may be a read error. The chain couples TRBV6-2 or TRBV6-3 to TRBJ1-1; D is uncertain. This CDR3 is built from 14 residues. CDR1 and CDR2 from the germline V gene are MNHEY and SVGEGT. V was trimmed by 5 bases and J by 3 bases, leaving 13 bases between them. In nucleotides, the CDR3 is TGTGCCAGCAGTCTACTTGGGGAGGACACTGAAGCTTTCTTT. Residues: CASSLLGEDTEAFF.

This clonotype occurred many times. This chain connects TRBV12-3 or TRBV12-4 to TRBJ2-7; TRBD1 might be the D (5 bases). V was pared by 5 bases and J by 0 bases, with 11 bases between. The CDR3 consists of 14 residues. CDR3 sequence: CASSLPTASYEQYF. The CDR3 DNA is TGTGCCAGCAGTCTACCGACAGCCTCCTACGAGCAGTACTTC.

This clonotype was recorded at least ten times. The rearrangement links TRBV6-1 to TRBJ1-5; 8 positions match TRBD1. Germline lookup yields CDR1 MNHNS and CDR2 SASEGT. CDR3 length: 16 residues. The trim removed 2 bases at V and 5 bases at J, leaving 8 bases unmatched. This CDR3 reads CASSELIRGPYQPQHF. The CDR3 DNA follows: TGTGCCAGCAGTGAATTGATCAGGGGGCCCTATCAGCCCCAGCATTTT.

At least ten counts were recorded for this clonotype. The CDR3 bases are TGCGCCAGCAGCTTTCAGGGGCTAGACACTGAAGCTTTCTTT. Amino acid sequence: CASSFQGLDTEAFF. The chain has TRBV5-1 and TRBJ1-1; perhaps TRBD1 as D (6 bases). The germline V and J ends were trimmed by 2 bases and 3 bases, with 11 bases remaining between them. The CDR3 has 14 amino acids. Looked up from germline, CDR1 is SGHRS and CDR2 is YFSETQ.

The CDR3 spells CASSYGLAASYEQYF. The CDR3, as DNA: TGTGCCAGCAGTTACGGACTAGCGGCCTCCTACGAGCAGTACTTC. This chain uses TRBV6-5 with TRBJ2-7, with 10 bases aligning to TRBD2. The CDR3 runs to 15 residues. Losses at the gene ends were 2 bases for V and 0 bases for J; bases not matched to a gene: 1. Germline V gene data show CDR1 as MNHEY and CDR2 as SVGAGI.

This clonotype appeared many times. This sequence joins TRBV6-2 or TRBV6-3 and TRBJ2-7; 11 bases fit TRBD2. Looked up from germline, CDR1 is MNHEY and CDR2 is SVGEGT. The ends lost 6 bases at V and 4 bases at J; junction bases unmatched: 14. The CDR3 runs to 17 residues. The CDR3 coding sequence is TGTGCCAGCAGACGCGACCGACCCGGGACTAGCGGATACGAGCAGTACTTC. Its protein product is CASRRDRPGTSGYEQYF.

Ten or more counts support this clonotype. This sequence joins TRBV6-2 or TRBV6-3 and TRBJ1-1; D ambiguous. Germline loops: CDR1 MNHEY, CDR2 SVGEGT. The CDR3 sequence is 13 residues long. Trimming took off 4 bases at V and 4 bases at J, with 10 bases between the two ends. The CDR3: CASSSPDATEAFF. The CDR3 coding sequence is TGTGCCAGCAGTTCCCCGGACGCCACTGAAGCTTTCTTT.

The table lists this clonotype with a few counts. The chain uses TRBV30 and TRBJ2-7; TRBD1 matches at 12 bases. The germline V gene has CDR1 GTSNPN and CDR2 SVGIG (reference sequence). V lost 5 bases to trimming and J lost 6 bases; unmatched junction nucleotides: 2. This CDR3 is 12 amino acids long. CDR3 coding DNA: TGTGCCTGGGGGACAGGGGGCCCCGAGCAGTACTTC. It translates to CAWGTGGPEQYF. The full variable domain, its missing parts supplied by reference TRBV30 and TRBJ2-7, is SQTIHQWPATLVQPVGSPLSLECTVEGTSNPNLYWYRQAAGRGLQLLFYSVGIGQISSEVPQNLSASRPQDRQFILSSKKLLLSDSGFYLCAWGTGGPEQYFGPGTRLTVT.

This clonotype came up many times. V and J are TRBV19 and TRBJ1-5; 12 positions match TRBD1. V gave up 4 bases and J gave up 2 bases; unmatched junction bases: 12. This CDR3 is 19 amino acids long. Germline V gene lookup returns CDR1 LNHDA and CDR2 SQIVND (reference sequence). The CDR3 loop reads CASSRTGTGGQSGNQPQHF. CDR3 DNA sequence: TGTGCCAGTAGTAGGACCGGGACAGGGGGCCAGAGCGGCAATCAGCCCCAGCATTTT. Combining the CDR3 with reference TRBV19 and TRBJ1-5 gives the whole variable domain DGGITQSPKYLFRKEGQNVTLSCEQNLNHDAMYWYRQDPGQGLRLIYYSQIVNDFQKGDIAEGYSVSREKKESFPLTVTSAQKNPTAFYLCASSRTGTGGQSGNQPQHFGDGTRLSIL.

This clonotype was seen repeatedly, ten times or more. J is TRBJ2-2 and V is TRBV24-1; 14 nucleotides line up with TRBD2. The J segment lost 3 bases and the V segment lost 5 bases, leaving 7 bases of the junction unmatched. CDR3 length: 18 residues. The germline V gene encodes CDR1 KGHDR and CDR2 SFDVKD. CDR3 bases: TGTGCCACCAGTGGTCTGGGACTAGCGGGAGTCGACACCGGGGAGCTGTTTTTT. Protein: CATSGLGLAGVDTGELFF.

CDR3 amino acids: CASSFWTEGETQYF. For the CDR3, the DNA is TGTGCCAGCAGCTTTTGGACTGAGGGGGAGACCCAGTACTTC. The V gene is TRBV7-2, the J gene TRBJ2-5; D may correspond to TRBD1 or TRBD2 (5 bases each). CDR1 is SGHTA and CDR2 is FQGNSA in the germline V gene. This CDR3 contains 14 residues. Trimming shortened V by 3 bases and J by 5 bases, and 13 bases separated the two germline ends.

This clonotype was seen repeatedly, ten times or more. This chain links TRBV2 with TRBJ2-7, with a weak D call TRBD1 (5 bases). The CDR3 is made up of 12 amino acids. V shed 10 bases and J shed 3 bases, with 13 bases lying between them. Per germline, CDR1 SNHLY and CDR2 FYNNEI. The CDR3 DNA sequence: TGTGCCACCCAGGGTGCAAACTACGAGCAGTACTTC. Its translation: CATQGANYEQYF.

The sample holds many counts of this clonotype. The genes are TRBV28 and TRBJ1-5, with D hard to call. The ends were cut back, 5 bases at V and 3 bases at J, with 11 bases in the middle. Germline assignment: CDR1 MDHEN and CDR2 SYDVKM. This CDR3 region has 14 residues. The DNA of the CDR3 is TGTGCCAGCAGTCCTACTTCTTTCAATCAGCCCCAGCATTTT. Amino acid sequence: CASSPTSFNQPQHF.

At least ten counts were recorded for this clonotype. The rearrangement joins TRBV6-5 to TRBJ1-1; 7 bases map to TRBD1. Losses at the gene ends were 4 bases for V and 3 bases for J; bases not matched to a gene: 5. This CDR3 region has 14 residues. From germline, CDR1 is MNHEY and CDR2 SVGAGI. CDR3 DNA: TGTGCCAGCAGTTTATCCGACAGGGACACTGAAGCTTTCTTT. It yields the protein CASSLSDRDTEAFF.

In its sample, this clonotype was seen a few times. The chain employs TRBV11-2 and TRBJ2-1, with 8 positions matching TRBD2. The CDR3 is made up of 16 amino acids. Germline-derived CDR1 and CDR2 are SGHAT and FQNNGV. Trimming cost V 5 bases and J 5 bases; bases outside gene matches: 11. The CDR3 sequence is CASSPGGSGRNNEQFF. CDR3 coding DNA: TGTGCCAGCAGCCCCGGGGGGAGCGGGAGAAACAATGAGCAGTTCTTC.

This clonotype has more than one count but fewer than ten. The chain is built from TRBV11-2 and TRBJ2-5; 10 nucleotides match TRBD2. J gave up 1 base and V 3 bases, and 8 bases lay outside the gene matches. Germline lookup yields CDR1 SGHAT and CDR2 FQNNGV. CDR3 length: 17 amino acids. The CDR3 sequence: CASSFGLAANSQETQYF. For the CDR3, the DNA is TGTGCCAGCAGCTTCGGACTAGCGGCCAATTCCCAAGAGACCCAGTACTTC. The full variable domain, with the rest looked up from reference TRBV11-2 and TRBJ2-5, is EAGVAQSPRYKIIEKRQSVAFWCNPISGHATLYWYQQILGQGPKLLIQFQNNGVVDDSQLPKDRFSAERLKGVDSTLKIQPAKLEDSAVYLCASSFGLAANSQETQYFGPGTRLLVL.

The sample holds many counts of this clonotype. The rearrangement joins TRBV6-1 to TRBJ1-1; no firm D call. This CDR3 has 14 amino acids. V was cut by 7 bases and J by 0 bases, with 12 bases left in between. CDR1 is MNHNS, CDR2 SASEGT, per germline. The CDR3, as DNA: TGTGCCAGCAAAAGGGAAAGGGTGAACACTGAAGCTTTCTTT. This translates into CASKRERVNTEAFF.

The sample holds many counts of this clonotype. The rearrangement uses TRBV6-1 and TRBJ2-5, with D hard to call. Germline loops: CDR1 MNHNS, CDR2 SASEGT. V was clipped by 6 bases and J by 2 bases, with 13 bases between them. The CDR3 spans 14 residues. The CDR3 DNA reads TGTGCCAGCAGCGACCGTACCGCACAAGAGACCCAGTACTTC. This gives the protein CASSDRTAQETQYF.

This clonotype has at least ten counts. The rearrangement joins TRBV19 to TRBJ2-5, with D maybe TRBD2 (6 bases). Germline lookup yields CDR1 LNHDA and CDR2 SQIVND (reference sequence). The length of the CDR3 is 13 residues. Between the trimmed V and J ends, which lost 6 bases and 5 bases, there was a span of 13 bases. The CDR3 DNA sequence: TGTGCCAGTAGATCCCGCGGGATGGAGACCCAGTACTTC. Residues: CASRSRGMETQYF. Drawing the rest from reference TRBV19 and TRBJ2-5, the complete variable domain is DGGITQSPKYLFRKEGQNVTLSCEQNLNHDAMYWYRQDPGQGLRLIYYSQIVNDFQKGDIAEGYSVSREKKESFPLTVTSAQKNPTAFYLCASRSRGMETQYFGPGTRLLVL.

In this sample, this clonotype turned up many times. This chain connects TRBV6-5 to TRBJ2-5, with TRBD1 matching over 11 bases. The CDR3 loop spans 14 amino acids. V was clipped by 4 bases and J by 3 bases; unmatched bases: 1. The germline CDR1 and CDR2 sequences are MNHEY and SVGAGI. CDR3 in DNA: TGTGCCAGCAGTTGGGACAGGGGGAAAGAGACCCAGTACTTC. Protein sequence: CASSWDRGKETQYF.

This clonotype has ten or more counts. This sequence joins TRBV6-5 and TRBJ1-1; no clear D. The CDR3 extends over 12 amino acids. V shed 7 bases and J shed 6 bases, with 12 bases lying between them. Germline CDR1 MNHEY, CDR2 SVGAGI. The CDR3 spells CASITEWSEAFF. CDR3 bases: TGTGCCAGCATTACCGAATGGTCTGAAGCTTTCTTT.

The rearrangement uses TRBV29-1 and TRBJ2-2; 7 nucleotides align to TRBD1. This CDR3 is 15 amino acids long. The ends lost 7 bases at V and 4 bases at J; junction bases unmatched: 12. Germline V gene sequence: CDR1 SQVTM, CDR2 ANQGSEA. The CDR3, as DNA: TGCAGCGCACCCTCGACAGGGACGGGCACCGGGGAGCTGTTTTTT. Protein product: CSAPSTGTGTGELFF.

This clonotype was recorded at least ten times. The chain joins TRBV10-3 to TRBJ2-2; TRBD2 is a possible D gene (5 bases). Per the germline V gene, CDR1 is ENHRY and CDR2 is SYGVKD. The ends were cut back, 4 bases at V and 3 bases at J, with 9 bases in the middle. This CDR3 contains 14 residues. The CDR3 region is CAISGAEDTGELFF. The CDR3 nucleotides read TGTGCCATCAGTGGTGCGGAGGACACCGGGGAGCTGTTTTTT.

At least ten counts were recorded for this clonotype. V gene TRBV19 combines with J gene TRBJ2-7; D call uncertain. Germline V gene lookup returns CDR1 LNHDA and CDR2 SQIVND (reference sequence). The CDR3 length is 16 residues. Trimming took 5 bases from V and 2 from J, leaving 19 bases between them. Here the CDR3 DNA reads TGTGCCAGTAGTGATCATGCGGACCGCCTAACCTACGAGCAGTACTTC. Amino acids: CASSDHADRLTYEQYF.

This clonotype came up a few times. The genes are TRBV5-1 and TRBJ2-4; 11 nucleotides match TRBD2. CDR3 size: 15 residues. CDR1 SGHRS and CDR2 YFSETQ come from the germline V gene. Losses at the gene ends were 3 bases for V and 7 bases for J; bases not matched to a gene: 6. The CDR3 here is CASSSIAGGENIQYF. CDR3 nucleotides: TGCGCCAGCAGCTCGATAGCGGGAGGGGAGAACATTCAGTACTTC.

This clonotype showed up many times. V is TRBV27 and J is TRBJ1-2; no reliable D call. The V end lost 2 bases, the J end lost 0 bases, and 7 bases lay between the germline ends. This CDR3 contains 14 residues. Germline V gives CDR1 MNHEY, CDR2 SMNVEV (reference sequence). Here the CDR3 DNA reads TGTGCCAGCAGTTTAGTACCAGCTAACTATGGCTACACCTTC. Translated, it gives CASSLVPANYGYTF.

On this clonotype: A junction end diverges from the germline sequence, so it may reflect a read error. The CDR3 DNA is TGTGCCAGCAGTTTTAGCTTGGCAGCCGGAGATAGCAACCAGCCCCAGCATTTT. Its protein is CASSFSLAAGDSNQPQHF. The chain links TRBV28 to TRBJ1-5; D uncertain. The CDR3 spans 18 residues. The V gene's germline CDR1 is MDHEN and CDR2 SYDVKM.

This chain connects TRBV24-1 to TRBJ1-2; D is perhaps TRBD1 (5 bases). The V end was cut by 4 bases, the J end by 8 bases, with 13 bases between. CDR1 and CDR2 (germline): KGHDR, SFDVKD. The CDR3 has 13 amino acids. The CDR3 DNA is TGTGCCACCAGTGACCAGGGATTGGGCGGCTACACCTTC. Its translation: CATSDQGLGGYTF.

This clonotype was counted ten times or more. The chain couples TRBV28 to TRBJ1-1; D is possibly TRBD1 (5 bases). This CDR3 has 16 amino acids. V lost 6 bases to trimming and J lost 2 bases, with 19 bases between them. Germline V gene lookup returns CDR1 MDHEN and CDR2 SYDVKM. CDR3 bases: TGTGCCAGCAGCCTACTAACCGGGACGGACAACACTGAAGCTTTCTTT. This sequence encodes CASSLLTGTDNTEAFF.

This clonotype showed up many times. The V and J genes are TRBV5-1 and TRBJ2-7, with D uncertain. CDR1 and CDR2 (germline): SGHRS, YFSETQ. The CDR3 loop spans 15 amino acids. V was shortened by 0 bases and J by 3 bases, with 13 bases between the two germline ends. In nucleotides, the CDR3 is TGCGCCAGCAGCTTGGCCGCAGACATGATCTACGAGCAGTACTTC. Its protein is CASSLAADMIYEQYF.

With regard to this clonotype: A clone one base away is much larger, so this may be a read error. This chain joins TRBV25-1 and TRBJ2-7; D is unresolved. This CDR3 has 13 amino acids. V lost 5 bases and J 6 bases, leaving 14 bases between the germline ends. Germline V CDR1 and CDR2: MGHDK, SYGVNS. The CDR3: CASSRPWFVEQYF. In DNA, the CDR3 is TGTGCCAGCAGTAGACCGTGGTTTGTCGAGCAGTACTTC.